The clone carrying this T cell receptor beta chain showed up just a few times. This specimen comes from a study of blood T cell repertoires in COVID-19. At the level of the study: The United States, Italy and Spain provided the acute and convalescent COVID-19 samples. Nucleic acid was either cDNA or gDNA, and it came from T cells, B-cell-depleted T cells, or PBMCs.

Original data processing: Quantification of nucleated cells was approximated via reference gene primer amplification. Some clones are missing from TCRdb's copy, which holds only in-frame ones; the method was immunoSEQ multiplex PCR. V and J calls and clone size are copied from that table; D and trimming were computed from the DNA. The top ten hold approximately 5% of the sample, which has around 190,000 clones, more than 75% seen once. Germline V CDR1 and CDR2: SNHLY, FYNNEI. V trimming: 4 bases; J trimming: 7 bases; junction bases outside the gene matches: 6. CDR3 length: 15 residues. The TCR sequence derives from a woman of 80 years or more with acute or convalescent COVID-19. The rearrangement uses TRBV2 and TRBJ2-5; 13 bases align to TRBD2. The specimen was peripheral blood. DNA for the CDR3: TGTGCCAGCAGTGTGGGACTAGCGGGATTTGTGACCCAGTACTTC. Translated: CASSVGLAGFVTQYF.